Listed below are T cell receptor beta chains from one sample, sequenced in a study of radiotherapy plus CTLA-4 blockade in lung cancer. Method: immunoSEQ multiplex PCR; TCRdb's copy keeps in-frame clones and lacks some. The sample consists of roughly 50,000 clones, more than 70% of them appearing once. This material consisted of peripheral blood, taken from a patient treated with radiotherapy plus ipilimumab. These receptors were collected from a human donor with non-small cell lung cancer whose response to radiotherapy plus ipilimumab could not be evaluated. CDR3s include the opening cysteine and the closing phenylalanine or tryptophan. The D gene is left open where the match is weak. A clone size is listed for some rows: how often the clone was seen (once, few, many), or a class if it is expanded.

CDR3 protein | CDR3 DNA | clone size | V gene | D gene | J gene
CASSLAQGGDYEQYF | TGCGCCAGCAGCTTGGCCCAGGGAGGGGACTACGAGCAGTACTTC | - | TRBV5-1 | TRBD2 | TRBJ2-7
CASSPAGTGSYEQYF | TGTGCCAGCAGTCCAGCAGGGACAGGGTCCTACGAGCAGTACTTC | - | TRBV28 | TRBD1 | TRBJ2-7
CASSVDRGAGTDTQYF | TGTGCCAGCAGCGTCGATCGGGGGGCAGGCACAGATACGCAGTATTTT | - | TRBV9 | - | TRBJ2-3
CAIREQASDEQYF | TGTGCCATCAGGGAACAAGCGAGCGACGAGCAGTACTTC | - | TRBV10-3 | - | TRBJ2-7
CASSIRGETQYF | TGTGCCAGTAGTATTAGGGGGGAGACCCAGTACTTC | - | TRBV19 | - | TRBJ2-5
CASSTGQYTQYF | TGTGCCAGCAGCACGGGACAGTATACGCAGTATTTT | once | TRBV5-4 | TRBD1 | TRBJ2-3
CASSSTGAYEQYF | TGTGCCAGTAGTTCCACAGGGGCCTACGAGCAGTACTTC | - | TRBV19 | TRBD1 | TRBJ2-7
CASSQVPGQSGYEQYF | TGCGCCAGCAGCCAAGTCCCGGGACAGTCTGGCTACGAGCAGTACTTC | - | TRBV4-1 | TRBD1 | TRBJ2-7
CASRRGYSTDTQYF | TGTGCCAGCAGACGGGGGTATAGCACAGATACGCAGTATTTT | once | TRBV27 | - | TRBJ2-3
CASSQDLGRDYGYTF | TGCGCCAGCAGCCAAGATCTCGGCAGGGACTATGGCTACACCTTC | - | TRBV4-3 | - | TRBJ1-2
CASSLEGQGTIGYTF | TGTGCCAGCAGCTTAGAGGGGCAGGGGACTATCGGCTACACCTTC | - | TRBV7-2 | - | TRBJ1-2
CASSFWTSGHNEQYF | TGTGCCAGCAGCTTTTGGACTAGCGGTCACAACGAGCAGTACTTC | - | TRBV28 | TRBD2 | TRBJ2-7
CASCVNTDTQYF | TGTGCTAGTTGTGTCAATACAGATACGCAGTATTTT | - | TRBV12-5 | - | TRBJ2-3
CASSEPGQGNYGYTF | TGTGCCAGCAGCGAGCCGGGACAGGGAAACTATGGCTACACCTTC | - | TRBV7-9 | TRBD1 | TRBJ1-2
CASSLERAGENTIYF | TGTGCCAGCAGCTTAGAAAGGGCAGGGGAAAACACCATATATTTT | - | TRBV7-2 | - | TRBJ1-3
CASSPGRLREAFF | TGTGCCAGCTCACCAGGGCGCCTCCGCGAAGCTTTCTTT | - | TRBV18 | - | TRBJ1-1
CASSPDRGTYEQFF | TGCGCCAGCAGCCCGGACAGGGGGACCTATGAGCAGTTCTTC | - | TRBV5-1 | TRBD1 | TRBJ2-1
CSVVGDKPEAFF | TGCAGCGTTGTGGGTGACAAGCCTGAAGCTTTCTTT | - | TRBV29-1 | - | TRBJ1-1
CASSKEGRASTDTQYF | TGTGCCAGCAGCAAAGAGGGGAGGGCGAGCACAGATACGCAGTATTTT | - | TRBV21-1 | - | TRBJ2-3
CASSWWESGNTIYF | TGTGCCAGCAGCTGGTGGGAGTCGGGAAACACCATATATTTT | - | TRBV7-2 | - | TRBJ1-3
CASSVSGGPDTQYF | TGTGCCAGCAGCGTAAGCGGGGGCCCAGATACGCAGTATTTT | - | TRBV9 | TRBD2 | TRBJ2-3
CASGGLASNEQFF | TGTGCCAGCGGCGGACTAGCGAGCAATGAGCAGTTCTTC | - | TRBV28 | TRBD2 | TRBJ2-1
CASSLARTGDLGYTF | TGTGCCAGCAGCTTAGCTAGGACAGGGGATCTTGGCTACACCTTC | - | TRBV7-2 | TRBD1 | TRBJ1-2
CASSLVPPPSYGYTF | TGTGCCAGCAGCTTAGTCCCACCGCCGAGCTATGGCTACACCTTC | - | TRBV7-9 | - | TRBJ1-2
CASSPGTASGNTIYF | TGTGCCAGCAGCCCTGGGACAGCCTCTGGAAACACCATATATTTT | - | TRBV5-6 | TRBD1 | TRBJ1-3
CASSPDTQETQYF | TGTGCCAGCTCACCAGACACCCAAGAGACCCAGTACTTC | - | TRBV18 | - | TRBJ2-5
CASKRASGGPQETQYF | TGTGCCAGTAAGCGGGCTAGCGGGGGTCCCCAAGAGACCCAGTACTTC | - | TRBV19 | TRBD2 | TRBJ2-5
CAIRPTGVNTEAFF | TGTGCCATTCGCCCGACAGGGGTCAACACTGAAGCTTTCTTT | - | TRBV10-3 | TRBD1 | TRBJ1-1
CASSAYSGNTIYF | TGTGCCAGCAGTGCCTACTCTGGAAACACCATATATTTT | - | TRBV2 | - | TRBJ1-3
CASSRSGGLAYEQYF | TGTGCCAGCAGCCGGTCGGGGGGCCTGGCCTACGAGCAGTACTTC | - | TRBV7-2 | - | TRBJ2-7
CASMPRQGGETQYF | TGTGCCAGTATGCCTCGTCAGGGGGGAGAGACCCAGTACTTC | - | TRBV19 | - | TRBJ2-5
CASSQPGLAVYEQYF | TGTGCCAGCAGCCAGCCGGGACTAGCGGTTTACGAGCAGTACTTC | - | TRBV14 | TRBD2 | TRBJ2-7
CASSSSGTTHGNTIYF | TGCGCCAGCAGCTCCTCAGGGACAACGCACGGAAACACCATATATTTT | - | TRBV5-1 | - | TRBJ1-3
CASSEAGYYEQYF | TGTGCCAGCAGTGAGGCAGGCTACTACGAGCAGTACTTC | - | TRBV25-1 | - | TRBJ2-7